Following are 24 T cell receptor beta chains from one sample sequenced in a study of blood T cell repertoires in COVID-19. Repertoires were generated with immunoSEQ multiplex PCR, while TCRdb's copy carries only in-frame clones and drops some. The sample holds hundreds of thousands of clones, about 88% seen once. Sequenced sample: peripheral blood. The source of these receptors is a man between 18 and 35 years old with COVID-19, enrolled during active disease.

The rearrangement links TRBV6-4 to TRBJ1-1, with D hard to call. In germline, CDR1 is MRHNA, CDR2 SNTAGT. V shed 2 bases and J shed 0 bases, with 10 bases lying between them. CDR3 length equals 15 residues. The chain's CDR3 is CASSDTGSLNTEAFF. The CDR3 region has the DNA TGTGCCAGCAGTGACACGGGAAGCTTGAACACTGAAGCTTTCTTT.

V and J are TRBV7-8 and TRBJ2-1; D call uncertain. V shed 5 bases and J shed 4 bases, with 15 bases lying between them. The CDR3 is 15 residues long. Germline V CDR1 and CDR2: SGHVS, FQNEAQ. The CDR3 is CASSPTLALYNEQFF. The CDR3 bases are TGTGCCAGCAGCCCCACCCTGGCTCTTTACAATGAGCAGTTCTTC.

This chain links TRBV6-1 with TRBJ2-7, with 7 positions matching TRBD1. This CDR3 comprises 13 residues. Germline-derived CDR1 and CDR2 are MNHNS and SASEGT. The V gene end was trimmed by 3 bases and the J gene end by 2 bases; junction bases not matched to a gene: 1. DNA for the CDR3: TGTGCCAGCAGTGACGGGACAGCCTACGAGCAGTACTTC. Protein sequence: CASSDGTAYEQYF.

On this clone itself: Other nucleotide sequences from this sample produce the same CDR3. The CDR3 nucleotides are TGTGCCAGCAGTAGGACAGTGAACACTGAAGCTTTCTTT. As protein: CASSRTVNTEAFF. This chain connects TRBV6-5 to TRBJ1-1; D might be TRBD1 (6 bases). CDR3 length equals 13 residues. The V gene's germline CDR1 is MNHEY and CDR2 SVGAGI. Trimming removed 5 bases at V and 0 bases at J, with 7 bases between.

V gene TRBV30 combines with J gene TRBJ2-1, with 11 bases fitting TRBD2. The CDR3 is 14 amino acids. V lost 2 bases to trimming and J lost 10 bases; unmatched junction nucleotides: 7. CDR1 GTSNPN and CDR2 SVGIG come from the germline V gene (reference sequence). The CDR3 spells CAWSSLAGGLEQFF. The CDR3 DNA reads TGTGCCTGGAGTAGCCTAGCGGGGGGCTTAGAGCAGTTCTTC.

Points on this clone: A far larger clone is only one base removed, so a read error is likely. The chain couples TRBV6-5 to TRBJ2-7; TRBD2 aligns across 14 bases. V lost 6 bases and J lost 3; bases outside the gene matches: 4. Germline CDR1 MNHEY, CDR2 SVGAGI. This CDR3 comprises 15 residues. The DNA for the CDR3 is TGTGCCAGCAGCCCGGGACTAGCGGGGGACTACGAGCAGTACTTC. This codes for CASSPGLAGDYEQYF.

CDR3 DNA sequence: TGCGCCAGCAGCCGAGGACAGGGAGATACCGGGGAGCTGTTTTTT. Translated: CASSRGQGDTGELFF. The V and J genes are TRBV4-1 and TRBJ2-2; 8 nucleotides match TRBD1. The ends lost 4 bases at V and 5 bases at J; junction bases unmatched: 6. This CDR3 is built from 15 residues. Germline values: CDR1 MGHRA, CDR2 YSYEKL.

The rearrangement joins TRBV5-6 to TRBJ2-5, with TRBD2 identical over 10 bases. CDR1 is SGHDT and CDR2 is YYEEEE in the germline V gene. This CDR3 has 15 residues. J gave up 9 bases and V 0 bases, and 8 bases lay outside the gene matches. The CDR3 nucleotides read TGTGCCAGCAGCTTGGGGACGACTAGCGGGTACGCCCAGTACTTC. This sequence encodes CASSLGTTSGYAQYF.

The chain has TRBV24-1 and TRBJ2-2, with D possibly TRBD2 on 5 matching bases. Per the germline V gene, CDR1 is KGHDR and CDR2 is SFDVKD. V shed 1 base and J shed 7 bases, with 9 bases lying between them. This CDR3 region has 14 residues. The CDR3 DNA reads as TGTGCCACCAGTGATTTAGAGGGTGGCGGGGAGCTGTTTTTT. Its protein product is CATSDLEGGGELFF.

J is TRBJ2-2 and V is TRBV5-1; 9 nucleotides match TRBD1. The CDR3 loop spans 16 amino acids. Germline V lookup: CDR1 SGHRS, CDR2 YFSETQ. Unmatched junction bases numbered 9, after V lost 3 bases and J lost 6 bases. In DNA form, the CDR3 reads TGCGCCAGCAGCTCGACTTCCGGGACAGGGTCCGGGGAGCTGTTTTTT. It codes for CASSSTSGTGSGELFF.

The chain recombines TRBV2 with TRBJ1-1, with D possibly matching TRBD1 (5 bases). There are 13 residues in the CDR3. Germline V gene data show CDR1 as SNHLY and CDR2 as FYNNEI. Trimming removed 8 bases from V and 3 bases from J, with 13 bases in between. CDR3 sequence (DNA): TGTGCCAGCGCTGACAGTCCATACACTGAAGCTTTCTTT. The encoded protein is CASADSPYTEAFF.

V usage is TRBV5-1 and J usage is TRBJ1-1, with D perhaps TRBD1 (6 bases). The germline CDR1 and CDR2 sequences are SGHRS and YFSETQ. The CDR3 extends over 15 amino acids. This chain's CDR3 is CAIRGRTRKNTEAFF. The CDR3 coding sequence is TGCGCAATCAGGGGCCGAACCCGAAAGAACACTGAAGCTTTCTTT.

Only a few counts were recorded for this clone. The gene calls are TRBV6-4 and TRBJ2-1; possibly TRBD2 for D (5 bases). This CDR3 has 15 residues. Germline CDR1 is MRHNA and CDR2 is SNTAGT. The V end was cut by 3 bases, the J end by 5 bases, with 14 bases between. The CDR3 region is CASSESATGNNEQFF. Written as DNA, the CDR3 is TGTGCCAGCAGTGAAAGCGCCACGGGAAACAATGAGCAGTTCTTC.

Written as DNA, the CDR3 is TGTGCCAGCTCACCACAAAAGGGGTTGAGCACAGATACGCAGTATTTT. This translates into CASSPQKGLSTDTQYF. V and J are TRBV18 and TRBJ2-3; the D gene is possibly TRBD1 (5 bases). Trimming stripped 1 base from V and 0 bases from J, with 11 bases between. Germline assignment: CDR1 KGHSH and CDR2 LQKENI. The length of the CDR3 is 16 residues.

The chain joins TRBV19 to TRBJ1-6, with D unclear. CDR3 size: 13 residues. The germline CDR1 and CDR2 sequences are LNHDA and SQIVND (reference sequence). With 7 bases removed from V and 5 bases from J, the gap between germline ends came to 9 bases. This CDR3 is CASTLENNSPLHF. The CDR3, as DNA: TGTGCCAGTACACTGGAGAATAATTCACCCCTCCACTTT.

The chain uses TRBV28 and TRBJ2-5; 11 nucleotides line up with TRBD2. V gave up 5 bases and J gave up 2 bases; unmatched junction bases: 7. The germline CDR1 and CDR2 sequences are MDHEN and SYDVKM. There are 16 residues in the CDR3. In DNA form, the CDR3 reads TGTGCCAGCAGTCCAGGGACTAGCGGAGTTCAAGAGACCCAGTACTTC. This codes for CASSPGTSGVQETQYF.

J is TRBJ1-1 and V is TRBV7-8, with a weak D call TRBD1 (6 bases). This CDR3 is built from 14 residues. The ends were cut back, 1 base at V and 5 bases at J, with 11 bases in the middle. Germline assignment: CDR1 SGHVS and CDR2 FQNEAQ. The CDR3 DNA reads TGTGCCAGCAGCTTAGGGGGGGGGCTAACTGAAGCTTTCTTT. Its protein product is CASSLGGGLTEAFF.

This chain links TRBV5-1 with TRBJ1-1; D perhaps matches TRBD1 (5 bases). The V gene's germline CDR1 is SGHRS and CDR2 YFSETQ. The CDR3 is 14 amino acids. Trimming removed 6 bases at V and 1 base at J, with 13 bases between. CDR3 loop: CASTASQGNTEAFF. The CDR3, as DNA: TGCGCCAGCACCGCCTCCCAGGGGAACACTGAAGCTTTCTTT.

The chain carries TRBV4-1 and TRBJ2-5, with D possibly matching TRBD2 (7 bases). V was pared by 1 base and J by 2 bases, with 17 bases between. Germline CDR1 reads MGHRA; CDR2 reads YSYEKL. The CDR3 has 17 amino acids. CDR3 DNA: TGCGCCAGCAGCCAAGGGACAGCCGGGGGGCCTCAAGAGACCCAGTACTTC. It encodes CASSQGTAGGPQETQYF.

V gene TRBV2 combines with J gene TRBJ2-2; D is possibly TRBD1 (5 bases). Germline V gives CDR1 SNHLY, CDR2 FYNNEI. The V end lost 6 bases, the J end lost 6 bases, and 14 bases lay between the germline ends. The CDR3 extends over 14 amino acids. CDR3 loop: CASSGQGGAGELFF. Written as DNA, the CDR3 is TGTGCCAGCAGCGGGCAGGGCGGAGCCGGGGAGCTGTTTTTT.

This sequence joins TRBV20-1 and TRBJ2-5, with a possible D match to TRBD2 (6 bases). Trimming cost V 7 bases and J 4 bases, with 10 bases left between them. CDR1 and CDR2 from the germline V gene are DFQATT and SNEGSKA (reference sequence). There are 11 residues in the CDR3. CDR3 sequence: CSGLGRETQYF. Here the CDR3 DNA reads TGCAGTGGCCTCGGGAGAGAGACCCAGTACTTC.

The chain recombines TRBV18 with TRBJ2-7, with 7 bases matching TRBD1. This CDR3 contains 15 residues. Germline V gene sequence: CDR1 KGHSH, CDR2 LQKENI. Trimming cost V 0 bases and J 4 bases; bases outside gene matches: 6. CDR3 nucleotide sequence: TGTGCCAGCTCACCACCGCTGACAGGGAGATACGAGCAGTACTTC. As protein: CASSPPLTGRYEQYF.

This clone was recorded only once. The CDR3 DNA is TGTGCCAGCTCACGTGGGTCTACGGGTGGGACTGAAGCTTTCTTT. Encoded protein: CASSRGSTGGTEAFF. The J gene is TRBJ1-1, the V gene TRBV18; D not certain. Trimming took 4 bases from V and 5 from J, leaving 17 bases between them. The CDR3 is 15 residues long. The germline V gene has CDR1 KGHSH and CDR2 LQKENI. The variable domain in full, completed from reference TRBV18 and TRBJ1-1, reads NAGVMQNPRHLVRRRGQEARLRCSPMKGHSHVYWYRQLPEEGLKFMVYLQKENIIDESGMPKERFSAEFPKEGPSILRIQQVVRGDSAAYFCASSRGSTGGTEAFFGQGTRLTVV.

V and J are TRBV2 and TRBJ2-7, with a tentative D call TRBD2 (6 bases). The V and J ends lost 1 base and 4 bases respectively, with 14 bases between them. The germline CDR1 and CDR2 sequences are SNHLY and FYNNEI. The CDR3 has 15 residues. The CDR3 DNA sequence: TGTGCCAGCAGTGAAGGGGGGGTGGGAGAGTACGAGCAGTACTTC. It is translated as CASSEGGVGEYEQYF.